The 29 T cell receptor beta chains listed next were all sequenced from one sample in a study of cytomegalovirus exposure and HLA in healthy donors. Assay used: immunoSEQ multiplex PCR; TCRdb lists only in-frame clones, some missing. The data hold 230,000 or so clones, with just over 85% observed a single time. The specimen was PBMCs. All receptors come from a woman younger than 35 in good health and CMV-seronegative.

The rearrangement joins TRBV29-1 to TRBJ2-1; 11 positions agree with TRBD2. V lost 6 bases to trimming and J lost 3 bases; unmatched junction nucleotides: 4. The CDR3 covers 14 residues. Germline V gene sequence: CDR1 SQVTM, CDR2 ANQGSEA. The CDR3 DNA follows: TGCAGCGTCGTGACTAGCGGGGACTACAATGAGCAGTTCTTC. It codes for CSVVTSGDYNEQFF.

The V call is TRBV7-9, the J call TRBJ2-5; 10 bases fit TRBD1. The trim removed 4 bases at V and 8 bases at J, leaving 7 bases unmatched. The CDR3 runs 14 residues. Per the germline V gene, CDR1 is SEHNR and CDR2 is FQNEAQ (reference sequence). The CDR3 region is CASSSRQGATTQYF. In DNA, the CDR3 is TGTGCCAGCAGCTCTCGACAGGGGGCTACTACCCAGTACTTC.

The V and J genes are TRBV5-7 and TRBJ2-2; TRBD2 agrees at 9 bases. Being an ORF, TRBV5-7 has a function that is uncertain. The junction had 3 bases not matched to a gene; V was cut back by 2 bases and J by 4 bases. The CDR3 length is 15 residues. The CDR3 loop reads CASSLRSGSTGELFF. DNA of the CDR3: TGTGCCAGCAGCTTACGTAGCGGGAGCACCGGGGAGCTGTTTTTT.

J is TRBJ2-5 and V is TRBV7-9, with 11 bases lining up with TRBD2. The ends lost 5 bases at V and 4 bases at J; junction bases unmatched: 9. Germline V lookup: CDR1 SEHNR, CDR2 FQNEAQ (reference sequence). The CDR3 is 16 amino acids. The CDR3 nucleotides are TGTGCCAGCAGCCCCCAACTAGCGGGAGAGGTAGAGACCCAGTACTTC. It yields the protein CASSPQLAGEVETQYF.

This chain links TRBV18 with TRBJ2-1; a weak D match, TRBD2 (7 bases). Germline V gene lookup returns CDR1 KGHSH and CDR2 LQKENI. Trimming stripped 1 base from V and 7 bases from J, with 17 bases between. This CDR3 is 16 amino acids long. The CDR3 DNA follows: TGTGCCAGCTCACCACGGGGGGGCATCATGGGGAATGAGCAGTTCTTC. This sequence encodes CASSPRGGIMGNEQFF.

The V and J genes are TRBV7-9 and TRBJ2-2; maybe TRBD1 (6 bases). The CDR3 runs 16 residues. CDR1 is SEHNR, CDR2 FQNEAQ, per germline (reference sequence). The germline V and J ends were trimmed by 2 bases and 1 base, with 11 bases remaining between them. This CDR3 reads CASSLTTGLNTGELFF. As DNA, the CDR3 is TGTGCCAGCAGCTTAACGACAGGCCTGAACACCGGGGAGCTGTTTTTT.

The rearrangement links TRBV4-1 to TRBJ1-2; possibly TRBD1 for D (6 bases). Germline assignment: CDR1 MGHRA and CDR2 YSYEKL. The CDR3 consists of 16 residues. Trimming shortened V by 1 base and J by 2 bases, and 14 bases separated the two germline ends. The CDR3 DNA reads TGCGCCAGCAGCCAAGGTCAAACTACAGGGAACTATGGCTACACCTTC. This sequence encodes CASSQGQTTGNYGYTF.

This clone was seen once. The chain recombines TRBV13 with TRBJ2-5; 12 nucleotides agree with TRBD2. The germline CDR1 and CDR2 sequences are PRHDT and FYEKMQ (reference sequence). This CDR3 has 15 amino acids. Germline trimming cut 1 base from V and 4 bases from J; bases unmatched to any gene: 1. CDR3 sequence (DNA): TGTGCCAGCAGCTTAGCGACTAGCGGGGGAGAGACCCAGTACTTC. Its protein product is CASSLATSGGETQYF.

V gene TRBV18 combines with J gene TRBJ2-7; TRBD2 aligns across 8 bases. V lost 8 bases and J lost 4; bases outside the gene matches: 1. The CDR3 is 11 residues long. Per the germline V gene, CDR1 is KGHSH and CDR2 is LQKENI. DNA of the CDR3: TGTGCCAGCCGGGGGGGTTACGAGCAGTACTTC. Protein product: CASRGGYEQYF.

This clone showed up just a few times. Germline is not matched at one junction end, which may reflect a read error. The chain couples TRBV5-4 to TRBJ1-2, with no clear D. Germline CDR1 is SGHNT and CDR2 is YYREEE (reference sequence). This CDR3 is built from 13 residues. CDR3 coding DNA: TGTGCCAGCACCTTGGTGGGAGCCCGGGGCTACACCTTC. Translated: CASTLVGARGYTF.

V is TRBV5-1 and J is TRBJ2-7; D is perhaps TRBD2 (5 bases). This CDR3 has 14 residues. With 0 bases removed from V and 2 bases from J, the gap between germline ends came to 9 bases. Germline values: CDR1 SGHRS, CDR2 YFSETQ. CDR3 nucleotides: TGCGCCAGCAGCTTGGTTGCGGGTACCTACGAGCAGTACTTC. Its protein product is CASSLVAGTYEQYF.

The chain employs TRBV4-2 and TRBJ1-2; 10 bases are a match to TRBD1. Germline values: CDR1 LGHNA, CDR2 YNFKEQ. The V segment lost 4 bases and the J segment 2 bases; nucleotides outside the gene matches: 10. The CDR3 sequence is 17 residues long. This chain's CDR3 is CASSLGTGAALNYGYTF. Here the CDR3 DNA reads TGTGCCAGCAGCCTAGGGACAGGGGCCGCTTTAAACTATGGCTACACCTTC.

The DNA of the CDR3 is TGTGCCAGCAGCTTAGTGGGGATCGGGAGGGCCTTTAGCACCGGGGAGCTGTTTTTT. Amino acid sequence: CASSLVGIGRAFSTGELFF. V is TRBV7-2 and J is TRBJ2-2; 8 bases line up with TRBD2. V shed 1 base and J 4 bases; nucleotides not matched to a gene: 14. Germline V gene sequence: CDR1 SGHTA, CDR2 FQGNSA. The CDR3 is 19 residues long.

This clone was counted a single time. The CDR3 DNA is TGTGCCAGCAGCTTAGCGGTTTACTACGAGCAGTACTTC. It codes for CASSLAVYYEQYF. This chain links TRBV11-2 with TRBJ2-7; no firm D call. The CDR3 is made up of 13 amino acids. The germline CDR1 and CDR2 sequences are SGHAT and FQNNGV. Trimming removed 1 base at V and 3 bases at J, with 7 bases between.

J is TRBJ2-1 and V is TRBV28, with D perhaps TRBD2 (5 bases). The CDR3 has 18 amino acids. Trimming took off 8 bases at V and 1 base at J, with 24 bases between the two ends. Germline V CDR1 and CDR2: MDHEN, SYDVKM. The CDR3 nucleotides are TGTGCCAGCTCTCGGACTCCATCAAGCGAGGTATCCTACAATGAGCAGTTCTTC. Protein product: CASSRTPSSEVSYNEQFF. Drawing the rest from reference TRBV28 and TRBJ2-1, the complete variable domain is DVKVTQSSRYLVKRTGEKVFLECVQDMDHENMFWYRQDPGLGLRLIYFSYDVKMKEKGDIPEGYSVSREKKERFSLILESASTNQTSMYLCASSRTPSSEVSYNEQFFGPGTRLTVL.

The genes are TRBV21-1 and TRBJ2-1; TRBD2 reflects the table's D call only, with no check against the DNA. TRBV21-1 corresponds to a pseudogene. This CDR3 has 14 amino acids. CDR3 protein: CASSKIWRFNEQFF. The CDR3 DNA reads as TGTGCCAGCAGCAAAATCTGGAGGTTCAATGAGCAGTTCTTC.

The rearrangement uses TRBV5-1 and TRBJ1-2; 8 bases map to TRBD1. V lost 0 bases to trimming and J lost 6 bases; unmatched junction nucleotides: 4. The CDR3 totals 14 residues. Germline values: CDR1 SGHRS, CDR2 YFSETQ. CDR3 sequence: CASSLGQGRDGYTF. As DNA, the CDR3 is TGCGCCAGCAGCTTGGGACAGGGGAGGGATGGCTACACCTTC. The full variable domain, with the rest looked up from reference TRBV5-1 and TRBJ1-2, is KAGVTQTPRYLIKTRGQQVTLSCSPISGHRSVSWYQQTPGQGLQFLFEYFSETQRNKGNFPGRFSGRQFSNSRSEMNVSTLELGDSALYLCASSLGQGRDGYTFGSGTRLTVV.

Only a few counts were recorded for this clone. This chain links TRBV4-1 with TRBJ2-7; perhaps TRBD1 as D (5 bases). The CDR3 sequence is 14 residues long. V dropped 3 bases and J dropped 0 bases, with 9 bases sitting between them. The germline V gene has CDR1 MGHRA and CDR2 YSYEKL. The CDR3: CASSQDMNSYEQYF. The CDR3 bases are TGCGCCAGCAGCCAGGACATGAACTCCTACGAGCAGTACTTC.

The J gene is TRBJ1-1, the V gene TRBV2; D not resolved. This CDR3 contains 16 residues. CDR1 is SNHLY and CDR2 is FYNNEI in the germline V gene. V lost 4 bases to trimming and J lost 0 bases, with 15 bases between them. The CDR3 bases are TGTGCCAGCAGTGGGGAGTCTTTGTACCTGAACACTGAAGCTTTCTTT. Translation: CASSGESLYLNTEAFF.

J is TRBJ2-2 and V is TRBV28, with D possibly matching TRBD1 (6 bases). The CDR3 runs 17 residues. CDR1 is MDHEN and CDR2 is SYDVKM in the germline V gene. Trimming removed 6 bases at V and 0 bases at J, with 17 bases between. CDR3 in DNA: TGTGCCAGCAGGGAATGGATTGGACAGCCGAACACCGGGGAGCTGTTTTTT. Residues: CASREWIGQPNTGELFF.

The V and J genes are TRBV27 and TRBJ2-3, with a tentative D call TRBD2 (5 bases). This CDR3 spans 18 amino acids. CDR1 and CDR2 (germline): MNHEY, SMNVEV (reference sequence). The V end lost 6 bases, the J end lost 1 base, and 23 bases lay between the germline ends. The CDR3 protein is CASRPGSWRPWGTDTQYF. In DNA, the CDR3 is TGTGCCAGCAGGCCGGGTTCATGGAGGCCTTGGGGCACAGATACGCAGTATTTT.

The chain couples TRBV5-1 to TRBJ2-7, with TRBD2 as a possible D gene (5 bases). Trimming left V 0 bases short and J 8 bases short, with 18 bases between. CDR3 length equals 15 residues. From germline, CDR1 is SGHRS and CDR2 YFSETQ. CDR3 in DNA: TGCGCCAGCAGCTTGGATAATAAGCGGCTAAGGAAGCAGTACTTC. Its protein is CASSLDNKRLRKQYF. The variable domain in full, completed from reference TRBV5-1 and TRBJ2-7, reads KAGVTQTPRYLIKTRGQQVTLSCSPISGHRSVSWYQQTPGQGLQFLFEYFSETQRNKGNFPGRFSGRQFSNSRSEMNVSTLELGDSALYLCASSLDNKRLRKQYFGPGTRLTVT.

V gene TRBV6-5 combines with J gene TRBJ1-1; D is ambiguous. The length of the CDR3 is 9 residues. Germline loops: CDR1 MNHEY, CDR2 SVGAGI. Deletions cut 4 bases from V and 11 bases from J, with 5 bases between. CDR3 bases: TGTGCCAGCAGTTCTTTGGCTTTCTTT. Encoded protein: CASSSLAFF.

V is TRBV7-2 and J is TRBJ2-3; TRBD1 matches 9 bases. The CDR3 is made up of 15 amino acids. Looked up from germline, CDR1 is SGHTA and CDR2 is FQGNSA. The V and J ends lost 3 bases and 6 bases, in that order; junction bases with no gene match: 7. CDR3 in DNA: TGTGCCAGCAGCTTGGTGGGAGGGACAGGGGATACGCAGTATTTT. Amino acids: CASSLVGGTGDTQYF. The whole variable domain, filled in from reference TRBV7-2 and TRBJ2-3, reads GAGVSQSPSNKVTEKGKDVELRCDPISGHTALYWYRQSLGQGLEFLIYFQGNSAPDKSGLPSDRFSAERTGGSVSTLTIQRTQQEDSAVYLCASSLVGGTGDTQYFGPGTRLTVL.

This chain uses TRBV28 with TRBJ2-1, with unresolved D. CDR3 size: 16 residues. The germline CDR1 and CDR2 sequences are MDHEN and SYDVKM. V dropped 3 bases and J dropped 0 bases, with 12 bases sitting between them. CDR3 sequence (DNA): TGTGCCAGCAGTTTTGTCGCGGAGCCCTCCTACAATGAGCAGTTCTTC. Residues: CASSFVAEPSYNEQFF.

This chain links TRBV4-3 with TRBJ1-1; 8 nucleotides align to TRBD1. The germline gives CDR1 LGHNA, CDR2 YSLEER. J gave up 1 base and V 0 bases, and 4 bases lay outside the gene matches. There are 16 residues in the CDR3. CDR3 residues: CASSQEQGGPNTEAFF. The CDR3 DNA follows: TGCGCCAGCAGCCAAGAACAGGGGGGACCGAACACTGAAGCTTTCTTT.

The chain carries TRBV6-5 and TRBJ2-7; 7 nucleotides line up with TRBD2. From germline, CDR1 is MNHEY and CDR2 SVGAGI. CDR3 length equals 13 residues. The ends lost 6 bases at V and 0 bases at J; junction bases unmatched: 2. CDR3 nucleotide sequence: TGTGCCAGCAGCCGGGACTACTCCTACGAGCAGTACTTC. Its translation: CASSRDYSYEQYF.

The chain employs TRBV7-3 and TRBJ1-1, with D unclear. V was clipped by 5 bases and J by 4 bases, with 11 bases between them. This CDR3 spans 13 amino acids. Germline-derived CDR1 and CDR2 are SGHTA and FQGTGA. CDR3 nucleotides: TGTGCCAGCAGCGCGAGTCGTAGCACTGAAGCTTTCTTT. Protein sequence: CASSASRSTEAFF.

The CDR3 protein is CASSLDARGLLANTGELFF. The DNA of the CDR3 is TGTGCCAGCAGCTTAGATGCTAGGGGGCTCCTCGCGAACACCGGGGAGCTGTTTTTT. The J gene is TRBJ2-2, the V gene TRBV11-2, with 7 bases fitting TRBD1. CDR3 length equals 19 residues. V dropped 0 bases and J dropped 0; count of bases not matched to a gene: 10. Germline CDR1 SGHAT, CDR2 FQNNGV.